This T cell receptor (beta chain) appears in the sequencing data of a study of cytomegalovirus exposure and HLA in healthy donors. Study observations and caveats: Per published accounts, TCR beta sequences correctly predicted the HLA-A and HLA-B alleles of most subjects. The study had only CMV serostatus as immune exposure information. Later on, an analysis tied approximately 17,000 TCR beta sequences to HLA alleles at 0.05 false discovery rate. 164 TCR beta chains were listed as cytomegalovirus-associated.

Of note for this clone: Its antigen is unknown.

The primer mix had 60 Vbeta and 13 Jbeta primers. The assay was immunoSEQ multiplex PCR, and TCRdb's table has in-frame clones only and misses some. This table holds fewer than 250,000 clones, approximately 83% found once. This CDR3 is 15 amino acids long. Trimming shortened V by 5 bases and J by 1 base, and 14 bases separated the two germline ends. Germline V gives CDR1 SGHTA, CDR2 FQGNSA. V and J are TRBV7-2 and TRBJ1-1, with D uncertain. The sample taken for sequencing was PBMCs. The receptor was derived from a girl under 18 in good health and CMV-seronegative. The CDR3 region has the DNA TGTGCCAGCAGCATTGCCCTGACAACGAACACTGAAGCTTTCTTT. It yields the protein CASSIALTTNTEAFF.